A selection of T cell receptor beta chains follows, all from one sample in a study of patients and donors after allogeneic stem cell transplantation. TCRdb itself ran the RT-PCR reads through MiXCR, one entry per CDR3 protein. The profile covers 900,000 to 1,000,000 distinct CDR3 sequences, with approximately 18% appearing a single time and 5% to 6.5% taken by the ten largest. Sequencing input: blood, either unsorted or a sorted T cell fraction (not recorded which). The source is a human donor who was either an allogeneic HSCT recipient or a stem cell or donor lymphocyte infusion donor (not recorded which). It is not recorded whose cells these are; they may come from a transplant donor. The CDR3 runs from the conserved cysteine through the conserved F or W. The D gene is left open where the match is weak. The listing skips clone size in some rows; elsewhere it reads once, few, many or a size class.

cdr3_length j_call d_call clone_size v_call cdr3_aa cdr3_nt
13 TRBJ1-5 NA many TRBV24-1 CATAEWAGQPQHF TGTGCCACAGCGGAGTGGGCGGGTCAGCCCCAGCATTTT
16 TRBJ2-5 TRBD2 NA TRBV15 CATSRAAGWYQETQYF TGTGCCACCAGCAGAGCAGCGGGGTGGTACCAAGAGACCCAGTACTTC
12 TRBJ2-7 TRBD1 few TRBV20-1 CSAQGVIDEQYF TGCAGTGCCCAGGGGGTGATAGACGAGCAGTACTTC
13 TRBJ2-7 NA few TRBV13 CASSRGREYEQYF TGTGCCAGCAGCCGCGGTAGAGAGTACGAGCAGTACTTC
14 TRBJ2-2 NA once TRBV27 CASSFDSLTGELFF TGTGCCAGCAGTTTTGACAGCTTAACCGGGGAGCTGTTTTTT
16 TRBJ2-3 TRBD2 few TRBV27 CASSSRSSGGLDTQYF TGTGCCAGCAGTTCGAGGTCTAGCGGGGGTCTGGATACGCAGTATTTT
13 TRBJ2-5 TRBD1 many TRBV10-3 CAISGGTAVTQYF TGTGCCATCAGTGGGGGGACAGCAGTAACCCAGTACTTC
13 TRBJ2-7 NA NA TRBV20-1 CSASQGGGYEQYF TGCAGTGCTAGTCAAGGGGGGGGGTACGAGCAGTACTTC
12 TRBJ2-7 NA NA TRBV12-3/TRBV12-4 CASSQKTYEQYF TGTGCCAGCAGTCAAAAAACCTACGAGCAGTACTTC
18 TRBJ2-7 TRBD2 NA TRBV2 CASSAPLPGLASTYEQYF TGTGCCAGCAGTGCCCCCCTACCGGGACTAGCTTCGACCTACGAGCAGTACTTC
15 TRBJ2-2 NA few TRBV9 CASSQKGAETGELFF TGTGCCAGCAGCCAAAAAGGGGCTGAGACCGGGGAGCTGTTTTTT
13 TRBJ2-2 TRBD1 NA TRBV24-1 CATGTGKTGELIF TGTGCCACCGGGACAGGGAAGACCGGGGAGCTGATTTTT
19 TRBJ1-4 NA NA TRBV21-1 CASSKVGDREQIRDEKLFF TGTGCCAGCAGCAAAGTAGGAGACAGGGAACAGATACGCGATGAAAAACTGTTTTTT
16 TRBJ1-5 NA few TRBV4-2 CASSQEPLASNQPQHF TGTGCCAGCAGCCAAGAACCGCTGGCCAGCAATCAGCCCCAGCATTTT
16 TRBJ2-7 TRBD1 NA TRBV7-8 CASSSLWDSNSYEQYF TGTGCCAGCAGCTCCCTATGGGACAGCAACTCCTACGAGCAGTACTTC
17 TRBJ2-3 TRBD2 few TRBV9 CASTLGLAGESTDTQYF TGTGCCAGCACCCTTGGACTAGCGGGGGAGAGCACAGATACGCAGTATTTT
18 TRBJ2-3 NA many TRBV4-3 CASSQDFTGGLHTDTQYF TGCGCCAGCAGCCAAGATTTTACCGGGGGTCTACACACAGATACGCAGTATTTT
15 TRBJ2-5 TRBD2 NA TRBV20-1 CSAGTSGGAYETQYF TGCAGTGCCGGGACTAGCGGGGGGGCGTATGAGACCCAGTACTTC
13 TRBJ2-1 NA NA TRBV11-2 CASSLEIEDEQFF TGTGCCAGCAGCTTAGAGATAGAGGATGAGCAGTTCTTC
12 TRBJ1-3 NA NA TRBV7-9 CASSLEVNTIYF TGTGCCAGCAGCTTAGAGGTGAACACCATATATTTT
13 TRBJ1-2 NA few TRBV12-3/TRBV12-4 CASSASVLGGYTF TGTGCCAGCAGTGCATCAGTGTTGGGGGGCTACACCTTC
13 TRBJ1-1 TRBD1 NA TRBV29-1 CSVARQGKSEAFF TGCAGCGTTGCACGACAGGGAAAATCTGAAGCTTTCTTT
15 TRBJ2-7 TRBD1 NA TRBV7-9 CASSEPGQASYEQYF TGTGCCAGCAGCGAACCGGGACAGGCTAGCTACGAGCAGTACTTC
16 TRBJ2-6 NA NA TRBV4-3 CASSQENHPGANVLTF TGCGCCAGCAGCCAAGAGAACCACCCTGGGGCCAACGTCCTGACTTTC
16 TRBJ1-1 TRBD1 NA TRBV6-2/TRBV6-3 CASRKFLQGAGTEAFF TGTGCCAGCAGGAAATTCCTACAGGGGGCTGGGACTGAAGCTTTCTTT
16 TRBJ1-1 NA NA TRBV11-2 CASSLALRAGNTEAFF TGTGCCAGCAGCTTAGCTCTCAGGGCGGGGAACACTGAAGCTTTCTTT
17 TRBJ2-1 TRBD1 few TRBV24-1 CATSDLPGQGGSNEQFF TGTGCCACCAGTGATTTGCCGGGACAGGGGGGTTCGAATGAGCAGTTCTTC
15 TRBJ2-1 TRBD2 NA TRBV30 CAWIGGRGTYNEQFF TGTGCCTGGATCGGGGGGAGAGGCACCTACAATGAGCAGTTCTTC
13 TRBJ2-1 NA few TRBV6-1 CASSSQGLGEQFF TGTGCCAGCAGTAGCCAGGGATTAGGCGAGCAGTTCTTC
12 TRBJ2-5 TRBD1 few TRBV10-3 CAIGQGGETQYF TGTGCCATCGGACAGGGTGGGGAGACCCAGTACTTC
14 TRBJ2-3 NA NA TRBV3-1 CASSSGLQGVKQYF TGTGCCAGCAGCTCGGGACTACAGGGAGTAAAGCAGTATTTT
13 TRBJ1-2 TRBD1 few TRBV6-1 CASRRGTDDGYTF TGTGCCAGCAGGCGGGGGACAGACGATGGCTACACCTTC
13 TRBJ2-5 NA many TRBV12-3/TRBV12-4 CASRLASGETQYF TGTGCCAGCAGACTAGCTTCTGGCGAGACCCAGTACTTC